This entry lists 2 T cell receptor beta chains sequenced from one sample in a study of T-cell reconstitution after alpha-beta-depleted transplantation in children. Library preparation (for TCRbeta) was performed with unique molecular identifiers. TCRdb independently ran MiXCR on the PCR reads; one entry per CDR3 protein. The table has some 600,000 distinct CDR3 sequences, 10% to 15% seen once; the top ten hold over 2%. The sequencing here drew on PBMCs, mostly from graft donor cells, taken 360 days after TCRalphabeta/CD19-depleted stem cell transplant. Source of these receptors: a male patient younger than 18 who had a stem cell transplant for acute myeloid leukemia, so the T cells may come from the graft donor.

This clonotype was observed a single time. J is TRBJ2-2 and V is TRBV5-1; D is undetermined. The V end was cut by 9 bases, the J end by 4 bases, with 13 bases between. Looked up from germline, CDR1 is SGHRS and CDR2 is YFSETQ. The CDR3 is 13 residues long. The CDR3 coding sequence is TGCGCCACGTCGGCTAGGGTCACCGGGGAGCTGTTTTTT. It specifies CATSARVTGELFF.

This clonotype appeared a few times. CDR3 DNA: TGTGCCAGCAGCCAAGAAGCGCGGGTCCTAAGCACAGATACGCAGTATTTT. This encodes CASSQEARVLSTDTQYF. This chain links TRBV14 with TRBJ2-3; D is possibly TRBD2 (5 bases). Germline-derived CDR1 and CDR2 are SGHDN and FVKESK. This CDR3 comprises 17 residues. V gave up 0 bases and J gave up 0 bases, with 13 bases separating them.